This T cell receptor (beta chain) emerged from a study of OX40 agonist ivuxolimab in advanced cancers. Sequenced by immunoSEQ multiplex PCR; TCRdb stores in-frame clones only, minus some. Found here are 25,000 to 35,000 clones, around 82% of them singletons; the top ten hold roughly a sixth. The V end lost 2 bases, the J end lost 5 bases, and 7 bases lay between the germline ends. The CDR3 extends over 12 amino acids. Germline-derived CDR1 and CDR2 are SGHDT and YYEEEE. Autoimmune disease history or systemic immunosuppression led to patient exclusion. As to this clone: Its antigen remains unidentified.

Overall study results and limits: Expanded clones were, on average, more numerous in CD8+ T cells than in CD4+.

The sample in question was CD4+ or CD8+ T cells sorted from blood, obtained in a trial of the OX40 agonist ivuxolimab. The clonotype comes from an adult with an advanced solid tumor such as melanoma, head and neck, liver or kidney cancer. The chain carries TRBV5-6 and TRBJ1-1; D unclear. The CDR3 spells CASSFGGTEAFF. As DNA, the CDR3 is TGTGCCAGCAGCTTCGGAGGGACTGAAGCTTTCTTT.